The rows below give T cell receptor beta chains drawn from one sample of a study of regulatory T cells in long-lasting Graves disease. One entry per CDR3 protein, called by TCRdb with MiXCR from the multiplex PCR reads. The sample records 350,000 to 550,000 distinct CDR3 sequences, about a sixth being singletons. The same sample was also studied in work on T cells in Graves' hyperthyroidism and ophthalmopathy.

This specimen consisted of peripheral blood mononuclear cells (PBMCs), obtained at new diagnosis, from a patient treated with antithyroid drugs. The receptors come from a woman younger than 35 with Graves disease. The CDR3 runs from the conserved cysteine through the conserved F or W.

j_call v_call cdr3_aa
TRBJ2-3 TRBV2 CASSEMDWITDTQYF
TRBJ2-3 TRBV19 CASSPSTSGRGSTDTQYF
TRBJ1-1 TRBV28 CASKTALEAFF
TRBJ2-1 TRBV9 CASRAGPGDYNEQFF
TRBJ2-7 TRBV12-3/TRBV12-4 CASRLGGTSYEQYF
TRBJ1-1 TRBV5-1 CASAFRETDTEAFF
TRBJ2-1 TRBV14 CASSQGWGQFF
TRBJ2-1 TRBV28 CASKGTSTSYEQLF
TRBJ1-3 TRBV10-3 CAISRQDPGNTIYF
TRBJ1-2 TRBV19 CASTPRTGGYGYTF
TRBJ1-2 TRBV12-3/TRBV12-4 CASSLGQGRNYGYTF
TRBJ1-1 TRBV14 CASSPSTAGNTEAFF